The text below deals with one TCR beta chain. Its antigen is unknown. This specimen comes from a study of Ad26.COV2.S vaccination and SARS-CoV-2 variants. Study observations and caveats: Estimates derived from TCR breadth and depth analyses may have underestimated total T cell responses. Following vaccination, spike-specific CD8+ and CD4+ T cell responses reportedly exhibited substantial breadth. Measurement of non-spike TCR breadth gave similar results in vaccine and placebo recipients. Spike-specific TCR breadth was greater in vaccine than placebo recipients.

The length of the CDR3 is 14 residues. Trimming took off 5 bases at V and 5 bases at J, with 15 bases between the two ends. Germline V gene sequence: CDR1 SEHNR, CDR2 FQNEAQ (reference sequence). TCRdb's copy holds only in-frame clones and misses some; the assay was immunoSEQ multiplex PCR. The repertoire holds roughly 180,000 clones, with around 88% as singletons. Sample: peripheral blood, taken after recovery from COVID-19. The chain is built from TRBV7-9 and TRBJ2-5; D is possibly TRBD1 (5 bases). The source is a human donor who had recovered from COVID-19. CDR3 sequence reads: CASSGLGARETQYF. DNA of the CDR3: TGTGCCAGCAGCGGCCTAGGGGCTCGGGAGACCCAGTACTTC.